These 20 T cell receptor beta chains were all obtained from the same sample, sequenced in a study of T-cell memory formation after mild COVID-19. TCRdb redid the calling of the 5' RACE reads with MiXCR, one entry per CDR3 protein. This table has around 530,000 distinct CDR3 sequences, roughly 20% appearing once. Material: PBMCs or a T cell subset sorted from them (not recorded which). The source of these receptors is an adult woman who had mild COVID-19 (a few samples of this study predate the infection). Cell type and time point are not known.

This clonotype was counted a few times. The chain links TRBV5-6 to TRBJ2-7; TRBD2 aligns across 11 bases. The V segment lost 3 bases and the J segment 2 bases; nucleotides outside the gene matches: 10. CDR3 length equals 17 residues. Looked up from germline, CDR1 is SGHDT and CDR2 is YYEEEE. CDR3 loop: CASSWRLAGLPPYEQYF. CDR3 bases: TGTGCCAGCAGCTGGAGACTAGCGGGATTACCTCCCTACGAGCAGTACTTC.

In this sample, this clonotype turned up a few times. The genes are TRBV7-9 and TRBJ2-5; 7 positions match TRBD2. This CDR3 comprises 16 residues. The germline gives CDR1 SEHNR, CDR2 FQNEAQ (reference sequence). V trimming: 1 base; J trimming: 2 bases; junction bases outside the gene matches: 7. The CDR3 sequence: CASSLGPSGAQETQYF. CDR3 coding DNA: TGTGCCAGCAGCTTAGGACCTAGCGGAGCACAAGAGACCCAGTACTTC.

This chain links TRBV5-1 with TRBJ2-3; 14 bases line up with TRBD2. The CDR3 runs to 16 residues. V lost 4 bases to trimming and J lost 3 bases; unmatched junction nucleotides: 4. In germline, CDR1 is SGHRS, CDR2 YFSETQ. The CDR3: CASSKGTSGRTDTQYF. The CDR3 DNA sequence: TGCGCCAGCAGCAAAGGGACTAGCGGGAGAACAGATACGCAGTATTTT.

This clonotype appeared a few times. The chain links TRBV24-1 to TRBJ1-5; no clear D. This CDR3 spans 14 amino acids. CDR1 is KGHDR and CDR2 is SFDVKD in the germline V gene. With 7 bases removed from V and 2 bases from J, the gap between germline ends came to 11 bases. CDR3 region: CATSSGEGNQPQHF. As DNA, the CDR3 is TGTGCCACCAGCTCAGGTGAAGGCAATCAGCCCCAGCATTTT.

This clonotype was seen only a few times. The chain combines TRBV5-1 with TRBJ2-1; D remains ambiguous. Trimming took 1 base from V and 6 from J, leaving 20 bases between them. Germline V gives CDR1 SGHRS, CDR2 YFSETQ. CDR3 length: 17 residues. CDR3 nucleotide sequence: TGCGCCAGCAGCTTGCTTCGTGGGCCCGGAAGAGGCAATGAGCAGTTCTTC. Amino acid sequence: CASSLLRGPGRGNEQFF.

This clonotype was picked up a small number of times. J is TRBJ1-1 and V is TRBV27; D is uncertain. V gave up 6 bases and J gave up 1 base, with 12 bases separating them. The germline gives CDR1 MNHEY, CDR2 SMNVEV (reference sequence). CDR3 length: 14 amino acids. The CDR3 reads CASSLLAGNTEAFF. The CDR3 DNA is TGTGCCAGCAGCTTGCTGGCAGGGAACACTGAAGCTTTCTTT.

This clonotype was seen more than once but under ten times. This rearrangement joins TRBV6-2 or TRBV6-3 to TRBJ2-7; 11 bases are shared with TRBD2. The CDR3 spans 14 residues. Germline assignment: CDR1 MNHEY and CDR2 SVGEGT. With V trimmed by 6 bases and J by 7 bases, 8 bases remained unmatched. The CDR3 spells CASRTSGMAREQYF. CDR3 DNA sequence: TGTGCCAGCAGGACTAGCGGGATGGCTCGGGAGCAGTACTTC.

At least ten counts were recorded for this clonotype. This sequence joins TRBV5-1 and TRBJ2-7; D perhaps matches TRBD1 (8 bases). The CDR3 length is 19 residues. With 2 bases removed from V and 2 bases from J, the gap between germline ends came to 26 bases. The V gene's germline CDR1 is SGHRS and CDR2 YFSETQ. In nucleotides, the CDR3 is TGCGCCAGCAGCTTCGGCGACTCGAACAGGGGGGGGGTCGCCTACGAGCAGTACTTC. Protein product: CASSFGDSNRGGVAYEQYF.

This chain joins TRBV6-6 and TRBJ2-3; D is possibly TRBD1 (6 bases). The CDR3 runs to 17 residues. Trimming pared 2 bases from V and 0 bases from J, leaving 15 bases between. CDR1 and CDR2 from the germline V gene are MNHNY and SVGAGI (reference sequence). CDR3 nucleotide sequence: TGTGCCAGCAGTTACCCGCAGGGGTTAAGAAGCACAGATACGCAGTATTTT. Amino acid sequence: CASSYPQGLRSTDTQYF.

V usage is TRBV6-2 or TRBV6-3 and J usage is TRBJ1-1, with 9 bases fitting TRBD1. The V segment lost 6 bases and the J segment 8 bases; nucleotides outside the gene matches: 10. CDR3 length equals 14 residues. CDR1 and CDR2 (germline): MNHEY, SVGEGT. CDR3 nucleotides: TGTGCCAGCAGAAAGGGGGACAGGGTCCCCGAAGCTTTCTTT. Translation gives CASRKGDRVPEAFF.

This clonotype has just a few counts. The CDR3 nucleotides read TGTGCCAGCAGCTTGGGCCCACTGGGCGAGCAGTACTTC. Translation gives CASSLGPLGEQYF. V is TRBV5-5 and J is TRBJ2-7; D gene uncertain. V lost 0 bases and J 6 bases, leaving 10 bases between the germline ends. From germline, CDR1 is SGHKS and CDR2 YYEKEE (reference sequence). The CDR3 consists of 13 residues.

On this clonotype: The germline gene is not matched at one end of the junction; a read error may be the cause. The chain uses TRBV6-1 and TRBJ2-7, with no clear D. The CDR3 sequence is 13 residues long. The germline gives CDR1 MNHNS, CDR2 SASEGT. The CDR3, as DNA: TGTGCCAGCAGTGAAGCGAGTCCGGGCCGAAGGGACTTC. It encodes CASSEASPGRRDF.

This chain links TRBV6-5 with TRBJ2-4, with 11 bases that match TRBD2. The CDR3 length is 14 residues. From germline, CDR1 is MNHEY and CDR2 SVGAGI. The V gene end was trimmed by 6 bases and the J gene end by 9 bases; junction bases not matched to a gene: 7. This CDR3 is CASRPLAGEGIQYF. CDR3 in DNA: TGTGCCAGCAGACCACTAGCGGGAGAGGGCATTCAGTACTTC.

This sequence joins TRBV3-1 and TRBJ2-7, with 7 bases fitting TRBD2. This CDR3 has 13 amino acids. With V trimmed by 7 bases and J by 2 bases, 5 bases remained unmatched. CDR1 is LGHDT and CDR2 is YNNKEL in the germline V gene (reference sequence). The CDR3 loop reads CASTSSGPYEQYF. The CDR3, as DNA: TGTGCCAGCACATCTAGCGGACCCTACGAGCAGTACTTC.

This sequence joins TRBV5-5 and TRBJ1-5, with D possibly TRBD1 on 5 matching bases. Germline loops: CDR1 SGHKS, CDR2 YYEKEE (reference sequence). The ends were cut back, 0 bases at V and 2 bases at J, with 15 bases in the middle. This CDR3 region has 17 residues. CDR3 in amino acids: CASSLDRRQRGNQPQHF. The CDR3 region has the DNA TGTGCCAGCAGCTTGGACAGGAGACAGCGGGGCAATCAGCCCCAGCATTTT.

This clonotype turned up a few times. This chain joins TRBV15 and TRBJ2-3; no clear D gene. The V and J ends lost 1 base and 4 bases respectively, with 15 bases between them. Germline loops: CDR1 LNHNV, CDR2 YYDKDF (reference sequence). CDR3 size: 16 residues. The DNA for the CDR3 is TGTGCCACCAGCAGAGTAACTTTCTTCGAGGCAGATACGCAGTATTTT. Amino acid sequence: CATSRVTFFEADTQYF.

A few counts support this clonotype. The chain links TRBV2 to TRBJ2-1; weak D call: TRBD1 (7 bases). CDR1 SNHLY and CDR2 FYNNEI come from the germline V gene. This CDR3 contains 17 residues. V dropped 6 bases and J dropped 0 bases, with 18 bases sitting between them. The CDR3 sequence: CASRPLEGASSYNEQFF. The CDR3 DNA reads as TGTGCCAGCAGGCCCCTGGAGGGGGCGAGCTCCTACAATGAGCAGTTCTTC.

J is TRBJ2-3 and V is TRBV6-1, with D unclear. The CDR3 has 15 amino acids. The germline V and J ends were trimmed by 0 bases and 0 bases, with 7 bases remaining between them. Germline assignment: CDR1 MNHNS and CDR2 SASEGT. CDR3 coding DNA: TGTGCCAGCAGTGAAGCGCTTCGTAGCACAGATACGCAGTATTTT. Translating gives CASSEALRSTDTQYF.

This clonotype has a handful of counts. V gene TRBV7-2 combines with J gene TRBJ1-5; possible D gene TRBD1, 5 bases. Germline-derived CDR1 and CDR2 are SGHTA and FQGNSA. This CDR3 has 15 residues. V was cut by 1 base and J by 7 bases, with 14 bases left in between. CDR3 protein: CASSLVPGTGQPQHF. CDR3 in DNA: TGTGCCAGCAGCTTAGTGCCAGGGACGGGCCAGCCCCAGCATTTT.

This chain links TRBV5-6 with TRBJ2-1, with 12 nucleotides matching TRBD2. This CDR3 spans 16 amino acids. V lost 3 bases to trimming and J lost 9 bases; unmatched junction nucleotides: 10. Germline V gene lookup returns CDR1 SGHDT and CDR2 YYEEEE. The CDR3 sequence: CASSSTTSGSHGEQFF. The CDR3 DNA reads TGTGCCAGCAGCTCAACGACTAGCGGGAGTCACGGTGAGCAGTTCTTC. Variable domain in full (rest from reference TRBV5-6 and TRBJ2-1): DAGVTQSPTHLIKTRGQQVTLRCSPKSGHDTVSWYQQALGQGPQFIFQYYEEEERQRGNFPDRFSGHQFPNYSSELNVNALLLGDSALYLCASSSTTSGSHGEQFFGPGTRLTVL.